Following are 16 T cell receptor beta chains from one sample sequenced in a study of shared clonotypes between healthy human individuals. Generated by immunoSEQ multiplex PCR, the TCRdb table keeps only in-frame clones and is missing some. Of some 2,500,000 clones listed, 92% were seen once; the top ten hold more than 0.35%. Input material: naive CD4+ T cells from PBMCs. Subset: CD45RA+ positively selected. These receptors were collected from a man younger than 35 in good health. Some clones in this sample may be carry-over from other donors' samples.

V usage is TRBV5-8 and J usage is TRBJ1-5, with a tentative D call TRBD1 (5 bases). Germline assignment: CDR1 SGHTS and CDR2 YDEGEE. The CDR3 contains 16 residues. Deletions cut 2 bases from V and 0 bases from J, with 12 bases between. The CDR3 region is CASSFRRALSNQPQHF. CDR3 nucleotide sequence: TGTGCCAGCAGCTTCCGCAGGGCCCTTAGCAATCAGCCCCAGCATTTT.

V usage is TRBV5-1 and J usage is TRBJ2-7; no definite D call. This CDR3 has 14 amino acids. V shed 0 bases and J shed 3 bases, with 10 bases lying between them. From germline, CDR1 is SGHRS and CDR2 YFSETQ. The CDR3 DNA sequence: TGCGCCAGCAGCTTGGGACCTTCAAACTACGAGCAGTACTTC. Its protein product is CASSLGPSNYEQYF.

The chain links TRBV6-5 to TRBJ1-6, with D unresolved. V lost 0 bases, J lost 6 bases, and 12 bases lay in between. The CDR3 has 16 amino acids. Germline V CDR1 and CDR2: MNHEY, SVGAGI. CDR3 sequence: CASSYSTARLNSPLHF. Here the CDR3 DNA reads TGTGCCAGCAGTTACTCCACGGCCAGGCTTAATTCACCCCTCCACTTT.

This chain uses TRBV5-1 with TRBJ2-3; D unresolved. Germline CDR1 reads SGHRS; CDR2 reads YFSETQ. The CDR3 spans 14 residues. The V and J ends lost 1 base and 2 bases respectively, with 8 bases between them. The CDR3 protein is CASSLKVPTDTQYF. CDR3 nucleotides: TGCGCCAGCAGCTTGAAGGTCCCCACAGATACGCAGTATTTT. Supplemented by reference TRBV5-1 and TRBJ2-3, the full variable domain reads KAGVTQTPRYLIKTRGQQVTLSCSPISGHRSVSWYQQTPGQGLQFLFEYFSETQRNKGNFPGRFSGRQFSNSRSEMNVSTLELGDSALYLCASSLKVPTDTQYFGPGTRLTVL.

The V and J genes are TRBV18 and TRBJ1-1, with D perhaps TRBD1 (6 bases). The V end lost 2 bases, the J end lost 0 bases, and 13 bases lay between the germline ends. Germline V CDR1 and CDR2: KGHSH, LQKENI. The CDR3 totals 16 residues. CDR3 amino acids: CASSPTDSVMNTEAFF. Here the CDR3 DNA reads TGTGCCAGCTCACCAACGGACAGTGTCATGAACACTGAAGCTTTCTTT.

The rearrangement joins TRBV18 to TRBJ1-1; D may be TRBD1 (5 bases). From germline, CDR1 is KGHSH and CDR2 LQKENI. The V gene lost 4 bases and the J gene lost 3 bases, with 21 bases spanning the gap. The CDR3 has 17 amino acids. The CDR3 reads CASSQIAGTLVHTEAFF. CDR3 in DNA: TGTGCCAGCTCACAAATAGCGGGGACGCTCGTACACACTGAAGCTTTCTTT.

The chain links TRBV7-2 to TRBJ2-3, with 7 bases fitting TRBD2. CDR1 is SGHTA, CDR2 FQGNSA, per germline. V trimming: 4 bases; J trimming: 1 base; junction bases outside the gene matches: 5. The CDR3 spans 15 residues. The CDR3 loop is CASSSASGRTDTQYF. The CDR3 coding sequence is TGTGCCAGCAGCTCTGCTAGCGGCCGCACAGATACGCAGTATTTT. The complete variable domain, with remaining parts taken from reference TRBV7-2 and TRBJ2-3, reads GAGVSQSPSNKVTEKGKDVELRCDPISGHTALYWYRQSLGQGLEFLIYFQGNSAPDKSGLPSDRFSAERTGGSVSTLTIQRTQQEDSAVYLCASSSASGRTDTQYFGPGTRLTVL.

The chain joins TRBV28 to TRBJ2-2; 11 positions agree with TRBD2. CDR1 and CDR2 from the germline V gene are MDHEN and SYDVKM. J gave up 7 bases and V 7 bases, and 14 bases lay outside the gene matches. The CDR3 is 17 residues long. In nucleotides, the CDR3 is TGTGCCAGCACCATGGGGACTAGCGGCCCCCTGGACGGGGAGCTGTTTTTT. Translating gives CASTMGTSGPLDGELFF.

This rearrangement joins TRBV28 to TRBJ2-1, with TRBD1 as a possible D gene (5 bases). The CDR3 contains 17 residues. The V end lost 3 bases, the J end lost 1 base, and 16 bases lay between the germline ends. The germline V gene encodes CDR1 MDHEN and CDR2 SYDVKM. CDR3 sequence: CASSFGQGSLSYNEQFF. The CDR3 DNA follows: TGTGCCAGCAGTTTTGGCCAGGGAAGTTTATCCTACAATGAGCAGTTCTTC.

The chain has TRBV2 and TRBJ2-2; TRBD1 aligns across 9 bases. The germline gives CDR1 SNHLY, CDR2 FYNNEI. With 6 bases clipped from V and 3 bases from J, the junction kept 5 bases outside the gene matches. This CDR3 is built from 15 residues. The CDR3 reads CASRAGTGHTGELFF. For the CDR3, the DNA is TGTGCCAGCAGAGCCGGGACAGGGCACACCGGGGAGCTGTTTTTT.

V is TRBV4-1 and J is TRBJ2-7; 12 nucleotides agree with TRBD2. This CDR3 is built from 18 residues. V was pared by 4 bases and J by 1 base, with 11 bases of the junction left unmatched. CDR1 is MGHRA, CDR2 YSYEKL, per germline. The DNA of the CDR3 is TGCGCCAGCAGCCCGGGACTAGCGGGTCTACGCCAGTCCTACGAGCAGTACTTC. This translates into CASSPGLAGLRQSYEQYF.

This rearrangement joins TRBV14 to TRBJ1-2; D call uncertain. In germline, CDR1 is SGHDN, CDR2 FVKESK. The CDR3 loop spans 16 amino acids. The germline V and J ends were trimmed by 0 bases and 5 bases, with 16 bases remaining between them. CDR3 in amino acids: CASSQELKELNYGYTF. For the CDR3, the DNA is TGTGCCAGCAGCCAAGAGTTGAAGGAACTGAATTATGGCTACACCTTC.

A single count supports this clone. V and J are TRBV28 and TRBJ1-5; 7 nucleotides align to TRBD1. This CDR3 is built from 19 residues. Germline CDR1 and CDR2: MDHEN and SYDVKM. V trimming: 6 bases; J trimming: 1 base; junction bases outside the gene matches: 18. The CDR3 region has the DNA TGTGCCAGCAGGCCAAGCTACGGGACAGACAAGTTAAGCAATCAGCCCCAGCATTTT. This encodes CASRPSYGTDKLSNQPQHF.

The chain is built from TRBV5-4 and TRBJ2-5, with a tentative D call TRBD1 (5 bases). The V gene lost 0 bases and the J gene lost 5 bases, with 17 bases spanning the gap. Germline CDR1 SGHNT, CDR2 YYREEE (reference sequence). The CDR3 covers 16 residues. The CDR3 here is CASSLGDRNLRETQYF. For the CDR3, the DNA is TGTGCCAGCAGCTTGGGCGACAGAAACCTACGGGAGACCCAGTACTTC.

The CDR3, as DNA: TGCGCCAGCAGCTTGAGGACAGGGGCCACTGAAGCTTTCTTT. It is translated as CASSLRTGATEAFF. The chain recombines TRBV5-1 with TRBJ1-1; TRBD1 agrees at 9 bases. There are 14 residues in the CDR3. With 1 base clipped from V and 4 bases from J, the junction kept 2 bases outside the gene matches. From germline, CDR1 is SGHRS and CDR2 YFSETQ.

This clone came up a few times. This chain uses TRBV2 with TRBJ1-4, with TRBD1 matching 9 bases. Per the germline V gene, CDR1 is SNHLY and CDR2 is FYNNEI. V lost 10 bases and J lost 10; bases outside the gene matches: 13. The CDR3 consists of 14 residues. The CDR3 is CATTDPGQGGKLFF. CDR3 sequence (DNA): TGTGCCACCACTGATCCGGGACAGGGCGGAAAACTGTTTTTT.